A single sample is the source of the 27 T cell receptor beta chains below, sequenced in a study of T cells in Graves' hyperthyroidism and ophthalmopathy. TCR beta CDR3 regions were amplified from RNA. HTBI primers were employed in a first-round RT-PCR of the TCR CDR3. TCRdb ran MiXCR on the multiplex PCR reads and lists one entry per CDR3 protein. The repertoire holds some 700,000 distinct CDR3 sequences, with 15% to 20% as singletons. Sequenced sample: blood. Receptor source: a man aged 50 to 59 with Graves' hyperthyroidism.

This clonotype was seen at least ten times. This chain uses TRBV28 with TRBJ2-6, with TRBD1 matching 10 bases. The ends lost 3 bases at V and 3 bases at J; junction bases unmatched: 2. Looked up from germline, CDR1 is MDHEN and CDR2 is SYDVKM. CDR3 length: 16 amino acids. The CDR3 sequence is CASSFGDRGGANVLTF. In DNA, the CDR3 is TGTGCCAGCAGTTTCGGGGACAGGGGTGGGGCCAACGTCCTGACTTTC.

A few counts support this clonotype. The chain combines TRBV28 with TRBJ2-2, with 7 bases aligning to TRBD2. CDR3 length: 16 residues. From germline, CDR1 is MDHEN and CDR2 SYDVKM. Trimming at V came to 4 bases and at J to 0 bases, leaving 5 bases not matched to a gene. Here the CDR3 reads CASSSPGGSNTGELFF. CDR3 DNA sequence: TGTGCCAGCAGTTCTCCGGGGGGTTCGAACACCGGGGAGCTGTTTTTT.

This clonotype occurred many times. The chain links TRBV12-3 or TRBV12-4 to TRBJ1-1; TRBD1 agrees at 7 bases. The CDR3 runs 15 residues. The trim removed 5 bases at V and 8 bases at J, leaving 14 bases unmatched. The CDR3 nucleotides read TGTGCCAGCAGTCACCGAAATGAAGACAGGGAGGAAGCTTTCTTT. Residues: CASSHRNEDREEAFF.

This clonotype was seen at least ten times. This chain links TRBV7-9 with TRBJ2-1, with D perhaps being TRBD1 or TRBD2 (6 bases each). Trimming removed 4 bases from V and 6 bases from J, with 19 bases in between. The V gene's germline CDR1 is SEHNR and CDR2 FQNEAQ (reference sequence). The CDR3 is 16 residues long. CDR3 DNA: TGTGCCAGCAGCTCTATGGGGGCGGGAAAGGTCAATGAGCAGTTCTTC. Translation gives CASSSMGAGKVNEQFF.

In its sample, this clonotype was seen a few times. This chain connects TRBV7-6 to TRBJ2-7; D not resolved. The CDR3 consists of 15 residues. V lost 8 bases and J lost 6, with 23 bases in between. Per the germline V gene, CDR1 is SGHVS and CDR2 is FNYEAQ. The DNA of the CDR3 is TGTGCCAGCCTCTACCGCTGGCGAGAGCACCCCGAGCAGTACTTC. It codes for CASLYRWREHPEQYF.

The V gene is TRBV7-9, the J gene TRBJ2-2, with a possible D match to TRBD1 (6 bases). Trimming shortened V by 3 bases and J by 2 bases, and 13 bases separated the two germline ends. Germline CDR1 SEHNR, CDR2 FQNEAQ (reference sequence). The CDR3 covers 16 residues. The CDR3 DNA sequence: TGTGCCAGCAGCTTGCCCCCGGGACACAACACCGGGGAGCTGTTTTTT. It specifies CASSLPPGHNTGELFF. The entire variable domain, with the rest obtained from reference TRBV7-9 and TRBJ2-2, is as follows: DTGVSQNPRHKITKRGQNVTFRCDPISEHNRLYWYRQTLGQGPEFLTYFQNEAQLEKSRLLSDRFSAERPKGSFSTLEIQRTEQGDSAMYLCASSLPPGHNTGELFFGEGSRLTVL.

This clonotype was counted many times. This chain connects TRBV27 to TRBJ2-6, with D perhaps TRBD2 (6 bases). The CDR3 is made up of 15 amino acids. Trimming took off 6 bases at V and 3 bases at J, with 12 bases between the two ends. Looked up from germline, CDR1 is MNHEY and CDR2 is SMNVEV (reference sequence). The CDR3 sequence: CASSPVGGGANVLTF. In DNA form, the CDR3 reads TGTGCCAGCAGCCCCGTGGGGGGTGGGGCCAACGTCCTGACTTTC.

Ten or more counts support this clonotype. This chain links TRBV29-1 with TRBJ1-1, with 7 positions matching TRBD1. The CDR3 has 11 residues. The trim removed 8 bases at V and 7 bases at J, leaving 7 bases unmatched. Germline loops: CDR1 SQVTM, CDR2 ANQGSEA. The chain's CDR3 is CSTRNRGEAFF. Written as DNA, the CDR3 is TGCAGCACTCGAAACAGGGGTGAAGCTTTCTTT.

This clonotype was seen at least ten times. The CDR3 nucleotides read TGTGCCAGCAGCCCCAGACAGGGAGCGAATGAAAAACTGTTTTTT. Its translation is CASSPRQGANEKLFF. V usage is TRBV7-2 and J usage is TRBJ1-4; 7 bases align to TRBD1. The junction had 8 bases not matched to a gene; V was cut back by 5 bases and J by 5 bases. Looked up from germline, CDR1 is SGHTA and CDR2 is FQGNSA. CDR3 length: 15 residues.

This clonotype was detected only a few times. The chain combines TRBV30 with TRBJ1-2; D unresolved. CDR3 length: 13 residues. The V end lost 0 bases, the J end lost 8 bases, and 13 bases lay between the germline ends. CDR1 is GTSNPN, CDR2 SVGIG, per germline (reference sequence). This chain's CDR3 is CAWSVNTRMGYTF. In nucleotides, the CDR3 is TGTGCCTGGAGTGTTAACACCCGGATGGGCTACACCTTC.

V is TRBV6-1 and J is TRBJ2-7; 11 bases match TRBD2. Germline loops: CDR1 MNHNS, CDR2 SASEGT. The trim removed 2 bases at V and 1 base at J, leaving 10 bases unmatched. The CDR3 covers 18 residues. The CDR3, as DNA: TGTGCCAGCAGTGAATACGATCCCGGGACTAGCGGATCCTACGAGCAGTACTTC. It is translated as CASSEYDPGTSGSYEQYF.

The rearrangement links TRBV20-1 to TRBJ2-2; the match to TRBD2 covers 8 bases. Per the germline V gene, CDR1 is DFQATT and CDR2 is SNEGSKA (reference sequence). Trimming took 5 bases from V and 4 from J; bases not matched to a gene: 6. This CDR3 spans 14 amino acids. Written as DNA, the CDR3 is TGCAGTGCTCGGGGGGGACTAACCACCGGGGAGCTGTTTTTT. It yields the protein CSARGGLTTGELFF.

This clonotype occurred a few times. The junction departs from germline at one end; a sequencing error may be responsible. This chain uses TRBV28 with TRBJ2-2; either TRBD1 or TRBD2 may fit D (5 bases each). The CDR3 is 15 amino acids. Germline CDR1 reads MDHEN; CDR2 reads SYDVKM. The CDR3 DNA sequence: TGTGCCAGCACCAAACGGACATGGAACACCGGGGAGCTGTCTTTT. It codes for CASTKRTWNTGELSF.

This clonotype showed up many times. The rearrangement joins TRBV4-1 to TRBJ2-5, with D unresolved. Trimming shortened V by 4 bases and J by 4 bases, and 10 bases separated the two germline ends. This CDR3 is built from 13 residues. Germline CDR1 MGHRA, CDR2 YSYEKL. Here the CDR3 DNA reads TGCGCCAGCAGCCGCTTAAGAGGAGAGACCCAGTACTTC. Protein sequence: CASSRLRGETQYF.

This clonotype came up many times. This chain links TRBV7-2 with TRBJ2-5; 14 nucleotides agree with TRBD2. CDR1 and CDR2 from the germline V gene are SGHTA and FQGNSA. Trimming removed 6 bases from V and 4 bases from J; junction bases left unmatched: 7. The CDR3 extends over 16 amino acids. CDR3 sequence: CASRPTSGRAPETQYF. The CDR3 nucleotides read TGTGCCAGCAGACCGACTAGCGGGAGGGCCCCAGAGACCCAGTACTTC.

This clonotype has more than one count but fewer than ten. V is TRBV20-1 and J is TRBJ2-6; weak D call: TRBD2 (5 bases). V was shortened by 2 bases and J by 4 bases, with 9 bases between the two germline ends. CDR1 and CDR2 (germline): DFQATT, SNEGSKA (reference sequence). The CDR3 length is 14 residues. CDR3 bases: TGCAGTGCTAGACCGGAGGTCGGGGCCAACGTCCTGACTTTC. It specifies CSARPEVGANVLTF.

The CDR3 nucleotides read TGCAGTGCAACTAGTGCTTGGGGGGCAGGGGGCACCGGGGAGCTGTTTTTT. This encodes CSATSAWGAGGTGELFF. This chain links TRBV20-1 with TRBJ2-2; perhaps TRBD1 as D (7 bases). The CDR3 extends over 17 amino acids. Germline V gene lookup returns CDR1 DFQATT and CDR2 SNEGSKA (reference sequence). The V and J ends lost 6 bases and 4 bases respectively, with 24 bases between them.

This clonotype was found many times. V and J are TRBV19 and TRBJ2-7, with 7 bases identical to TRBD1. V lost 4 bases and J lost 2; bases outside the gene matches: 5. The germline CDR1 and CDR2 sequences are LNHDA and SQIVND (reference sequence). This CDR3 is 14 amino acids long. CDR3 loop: CASSKAGGPYEQYF. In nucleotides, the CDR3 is TGTGCCAGTAGTAAGGCAGGGGGACCCTACGAGCAGTACTTC.

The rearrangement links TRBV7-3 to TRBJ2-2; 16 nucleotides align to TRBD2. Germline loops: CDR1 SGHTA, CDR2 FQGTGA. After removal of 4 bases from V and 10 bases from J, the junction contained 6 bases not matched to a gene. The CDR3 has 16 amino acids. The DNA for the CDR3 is TGTGCCAGCAGCTCTGGGACTAGCGGGAGGGCGGCGGAGCTGTTTTTT. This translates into CASSSGTSGRAAELFF.

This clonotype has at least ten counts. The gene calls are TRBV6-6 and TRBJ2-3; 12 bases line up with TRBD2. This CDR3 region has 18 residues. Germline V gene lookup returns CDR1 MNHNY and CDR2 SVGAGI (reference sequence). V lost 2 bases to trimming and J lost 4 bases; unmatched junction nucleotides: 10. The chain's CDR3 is CASSYRLTSGSSADTQYF. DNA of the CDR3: TGTGCCAGCAGTTACCGCCTGACTAGCGGGAGTTCAGCAGATACGCAGTATTTT.

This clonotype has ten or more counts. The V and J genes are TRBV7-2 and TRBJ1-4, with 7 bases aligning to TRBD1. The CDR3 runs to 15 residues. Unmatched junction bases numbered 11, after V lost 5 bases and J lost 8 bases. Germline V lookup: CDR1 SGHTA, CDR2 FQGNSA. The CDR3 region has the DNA TGTGCCAGCAGCCAAAACCCAGGGGGAAGGGAAAAACTGTTTTTT. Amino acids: CASSQNPGGREKLFF.

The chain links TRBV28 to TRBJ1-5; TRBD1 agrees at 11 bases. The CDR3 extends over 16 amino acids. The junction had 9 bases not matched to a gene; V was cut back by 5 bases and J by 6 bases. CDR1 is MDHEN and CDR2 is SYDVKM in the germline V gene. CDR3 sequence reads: CASSQGDRGAPQPQHF. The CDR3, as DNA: TGTGCCAGCAGTCAAGGGGACAGGGGGGCTCCTCAGCCCCAGCATTTT. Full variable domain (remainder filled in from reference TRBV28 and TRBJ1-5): DVKVTQSSRYLVKRTGEKVFLECVQDMDHENMFWYRQDPGLGLRLIYFSYDVKMKEKGDIPEGYSVSREKKERFSLILESASTNQTSMYLCASSQGDRGAPQPQHFGDGTRLSIL.

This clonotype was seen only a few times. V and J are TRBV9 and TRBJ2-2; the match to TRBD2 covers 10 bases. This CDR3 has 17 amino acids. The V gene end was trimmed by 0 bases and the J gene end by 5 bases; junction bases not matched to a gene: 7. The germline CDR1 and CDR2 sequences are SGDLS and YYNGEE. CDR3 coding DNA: TGTGCCAGCAGCGTAGTTACTAGCGGGATAGATACCGGGGAGCTGTTTTTT. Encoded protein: CASSVVTSGIDTGELFF. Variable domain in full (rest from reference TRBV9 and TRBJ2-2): DSGVTQTPKHLITATGQRVTLRCSPRSGDLSVYWYQQSLDQGLQFLIQYYNGEERAKGNILERFSAQQFPDLHSELNLSSLELGDSALYFCASSVVTSGIDTGELFFGEGSRLTVL.

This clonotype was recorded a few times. CDR3 sequence reads: CAWTPPGTGAYEQYF. CDR3 bases: TGTGCCTGGACCCCCCCCGGAACCGGAGCCTACGAGCAGTACTTC. The rearrangement joins TRBV30 to TRBJ2-7; D is ambiguous. CDR1 and CDR2 from the germline V gene are GTSNPN and SVGIG (reference sequence). The CDR3 loop spans 15 amino acids. Trimming cost V 4 bases and J 2 bases, with 18 bases left between them.

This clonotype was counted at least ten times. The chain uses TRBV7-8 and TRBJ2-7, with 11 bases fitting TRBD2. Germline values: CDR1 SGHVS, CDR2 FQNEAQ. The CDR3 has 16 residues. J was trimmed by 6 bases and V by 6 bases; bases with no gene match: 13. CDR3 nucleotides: TGTGCCAGCAGTAGCGGGAGGGCCACTCTCGACGGCGAGCAGTACTTC. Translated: CASSSGRATLDGEQYF.

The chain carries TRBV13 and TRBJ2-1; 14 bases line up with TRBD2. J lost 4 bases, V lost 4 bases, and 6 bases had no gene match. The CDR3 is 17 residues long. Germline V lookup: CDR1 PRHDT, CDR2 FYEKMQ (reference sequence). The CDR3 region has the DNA TGTGCCAGCAGCTCCGGGACTAGCGGGAGTTTTTACAATGAGCAGTTCTTC. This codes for CASSSGTSGSFYNEQFF. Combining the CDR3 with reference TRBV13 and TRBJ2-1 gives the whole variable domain AAGVIQSPRHLIKEKRETATLKCYPIPRHDTVYWYQQGPGQDPQFLISFYEKMQSDKGSIPDRFSAQQFSDYHSELNMSSLELGDSALYFCASSSGTSGSFYNEQFFGPGTRLTVL.

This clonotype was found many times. CDR3 sequence: CAISDAHPYQETQYF. Written as DNA, the CDR3 is TGTGCCATCAGTGACGCCCACCCGTACCAAGAGACCCAGTACTTC. V usage is TRBV10-3 and J usage is TRBJ2-5; D remains ambiguous. In germline, CDR1 is ENHRY, CDR2 SYGVKD. The CDR3 totals 15 residues. Deletions cut 3 bases from V and 0 bases from J, with 11 bases between.